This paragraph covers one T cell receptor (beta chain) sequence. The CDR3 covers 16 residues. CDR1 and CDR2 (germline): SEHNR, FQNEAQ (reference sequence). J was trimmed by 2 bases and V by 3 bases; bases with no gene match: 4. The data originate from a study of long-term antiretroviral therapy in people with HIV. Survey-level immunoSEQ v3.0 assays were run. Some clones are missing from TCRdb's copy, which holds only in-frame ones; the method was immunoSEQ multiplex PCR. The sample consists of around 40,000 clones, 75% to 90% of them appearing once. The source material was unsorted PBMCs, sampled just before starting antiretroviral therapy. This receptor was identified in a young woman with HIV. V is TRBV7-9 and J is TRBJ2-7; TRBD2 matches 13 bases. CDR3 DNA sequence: TGTGCCAGCAGCTTCCCTGGGACTAGCGGGACCTACGAGCAGTACTTC. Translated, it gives CASSFPGTSGTYEQYF.